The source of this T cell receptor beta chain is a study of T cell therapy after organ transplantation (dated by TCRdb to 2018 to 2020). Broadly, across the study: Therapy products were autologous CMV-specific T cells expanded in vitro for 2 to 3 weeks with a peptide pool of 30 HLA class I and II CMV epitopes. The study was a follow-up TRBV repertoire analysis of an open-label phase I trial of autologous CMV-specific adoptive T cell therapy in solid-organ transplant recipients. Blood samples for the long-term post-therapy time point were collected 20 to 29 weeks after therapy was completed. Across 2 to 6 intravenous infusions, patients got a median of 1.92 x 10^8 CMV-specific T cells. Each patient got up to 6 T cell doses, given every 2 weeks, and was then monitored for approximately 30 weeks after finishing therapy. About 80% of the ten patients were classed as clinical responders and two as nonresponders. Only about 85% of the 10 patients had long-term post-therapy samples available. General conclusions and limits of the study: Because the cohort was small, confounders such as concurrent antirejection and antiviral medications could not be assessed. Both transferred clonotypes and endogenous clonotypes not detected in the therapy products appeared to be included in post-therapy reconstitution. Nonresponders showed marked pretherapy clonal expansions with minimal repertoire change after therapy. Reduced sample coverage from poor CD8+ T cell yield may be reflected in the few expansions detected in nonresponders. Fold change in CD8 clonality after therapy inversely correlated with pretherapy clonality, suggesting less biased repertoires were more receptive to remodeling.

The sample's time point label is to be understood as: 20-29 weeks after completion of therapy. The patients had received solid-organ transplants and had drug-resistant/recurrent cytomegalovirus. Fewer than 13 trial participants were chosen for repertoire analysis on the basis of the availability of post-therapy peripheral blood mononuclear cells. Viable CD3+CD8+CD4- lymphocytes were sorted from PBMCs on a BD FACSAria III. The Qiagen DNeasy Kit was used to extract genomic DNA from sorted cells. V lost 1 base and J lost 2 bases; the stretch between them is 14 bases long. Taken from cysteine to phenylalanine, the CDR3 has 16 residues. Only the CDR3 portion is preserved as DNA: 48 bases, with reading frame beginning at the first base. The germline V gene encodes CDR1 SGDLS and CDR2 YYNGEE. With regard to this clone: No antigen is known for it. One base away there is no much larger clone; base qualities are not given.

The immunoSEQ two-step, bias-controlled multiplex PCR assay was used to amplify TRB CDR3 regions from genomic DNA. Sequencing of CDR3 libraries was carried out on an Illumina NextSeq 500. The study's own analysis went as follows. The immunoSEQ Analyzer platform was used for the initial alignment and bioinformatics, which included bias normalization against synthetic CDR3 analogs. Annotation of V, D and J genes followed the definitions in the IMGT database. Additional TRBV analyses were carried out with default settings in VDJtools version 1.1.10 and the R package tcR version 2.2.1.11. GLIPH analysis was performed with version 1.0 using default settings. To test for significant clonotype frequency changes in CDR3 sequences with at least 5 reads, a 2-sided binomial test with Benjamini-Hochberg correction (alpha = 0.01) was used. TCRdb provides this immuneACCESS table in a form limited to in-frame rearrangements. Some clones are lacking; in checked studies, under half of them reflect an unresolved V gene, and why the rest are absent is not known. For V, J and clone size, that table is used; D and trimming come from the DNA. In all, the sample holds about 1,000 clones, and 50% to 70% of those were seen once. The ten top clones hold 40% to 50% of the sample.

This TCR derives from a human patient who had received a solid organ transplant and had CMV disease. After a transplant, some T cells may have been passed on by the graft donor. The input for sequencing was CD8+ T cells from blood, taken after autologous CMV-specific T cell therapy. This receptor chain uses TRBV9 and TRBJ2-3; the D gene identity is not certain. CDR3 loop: CASSVSPDSFTDTQYF. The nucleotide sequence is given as TGTGCCAGCAGCGTATCTCCTGACTCATTCACAGATACGCAGTATTTT.